This T cell receptor (beta chain) was observed in a study of early stage breast cancer tumors. Background on the study: Average read coverage per sample was around 10-fold. Regarding the study as a whole: Compared with adjacent normal breast, tumors showed 2 to 2.5-fold denser, more clonal T cells.

The CDR3 is 11 residues long. Germline V gene sequence: CDR1 SEHNR, CDR2 FQNEAQ (reference sequence). Profiled with immunoSEQ multiplex PCR; TCRdb holds only in-frame clones, not every one. The table shows around 30,000 clones, with around 67% occurring only once. For this clone: The antigen remains unidentified.

This chain connects TRBV7-9 to TRBJ2-7; 9 bases match TRBD1. Sequencing was performed on breast tumor tissue. The clonotype was recovered from a person in their thirties with breast cancer. CDR3 nucleotide sequence: TGTGCGGGACAGGGCGAATACGAGCAGTACTTC. Amino acids: CAGQGEYEQYF.